The next 20 T cell receptor beta chains were all read from a single sample in a study of T cell clonality in common variable immunodeficiency. Overall study findings and caveats: In common variable immunodeficiency, TCR beta chains reportedly carried fewer deletions and N-nucleotide insertions.

Antigens for these TCRs are unknown. The protocol was immunoSEQ multiplex PCR, while the TCRdb copy is restricted to in-frame clones and leaves out a portion. The sample is made up of 25,000 to 30,000 clones, none counted only once. Sequences were obtained from peripheral blood mononuclear cells. Receptors originate from a human donor with common variable immunodeficiency.

This clone was seen repeatedly, ten times or more. Read coverage stops 3 residues before the CDR3 terminus; the germline J gene supplies the remainder. The chain carries TRBV11-2 and TRBJ2-3, with no clear D. Trimming stripped 1 base from V and 4 bases from J, with 12 bases between. CDR1 is SGHAT and CDR2 is FQNNGV in the germline V gene. This CDR3 has 15 residues. CDR3 amino acids: CASSLGSKAPDTQYF. CDR3 DNA, as far as it was read: TGTGCCAGCAGCTTAGGGTCCAAAGCACCAGATACG.

This clone showed up many times. The read is 3 residues too short to cover the CDR3 end, so that end is filled in from the germline J gene. The chain links TRBV30 to TRBJ1-4; perhaps TRBD1 as D (6 bases). Trimming removed 3 bases from V and 4 bases from J, with 21 bases in between. Germline V gives CDR1 GTSNPN, CDR2 SVGIG (reference sequence). CDR3 length equals 17 residues. The CDR3 loop is CAWRDRDNLGLNEKLFF. CDR3 DNA (partial): TGTGCCTGGAGAGACCGGGACAACCTAGGGCTTAATGAAAAA.

This clone appeared many times. The CDR3 is cut off 3 residues early in the read; its end comes from the germline J gene. The J gene is TRBJ2-7, the V gene TRBV19, with 7 bases matching TRBD1. Germline-derived CDR1 and CDR2 are LNHDA and SQIVND (reference sequence). CDR3 size: 13 residues. The V segment lost 7 bases and the J segment 3 bases; nucleotides outside the gene matches: 6. Here the CDR3 reads CASTPTGDYEQYF. Incomplete CDR3 DNA: TGTGCCAGTACCCCCACAGGGGACTACGAG.

This clone was seen ten or more times. Read data end 3 residues before the CDR3 end; the end is taken from the germline J gene. The chain recombines TRBV2 with TRBJ2-1, with TRBD1 identical over 11 bases. Germline V gene sequence: CDR1 SNHLY, CDR2 FYNNEI. This CDR3 is 16 amino acids long. Germline trimming cut 2 bases from V and 7 bases from J; bases unmatched to any gene: 7. The CDR3 DNA, read in part, is TGTGCCAGCAGTGAAAGGACAGGGGGCGCAGTTAATGAG. Amino acid sequence: CASSERTGGAVNE. From start to end, the CDR3 is CASSERTGGAVNEQFF. The full variable domain, rest sourced from reference TRBV2 and TRBJ2-1, is EPEVTQTPSHQVTQMGQEVILRCVPISNHLYFYWYRQILGQKVEFLVSFYNNEISEKSEIFDDQFSVERPDGSNFTLKIRSTKLEDSAMYFCASSERTGGAVNEQFFGPGTRLTVL.

This CDR3 reads CASSRDRADTQYF. CDR3 DNA, as far as it was read: TGTGCCAGCAGCCGGGACAGGGCAGATACG. The gene calls are TRBV7-2 and TRBJ2-3; 9 positions agree with TRBD1. The read falls 3 residues short of the CDR3 end, and the missing part is taken from the germline J gene. V was clipped by 5 bases and J by 4 bases; unmatched bases: 1. CDR1 SGHTA and CDR2 FQGNSA come from the germline V gene. The CDR3 consists of 13 residues.

At least ten counts were recorded for this clone. The CDR3 is cut off 3 residues early in the read; its end comes from the germline J gene. This sequence joins TRBV7-2 and TRBJ1-4; TRBD1 aligns across 9 bases. CDR3 size: 15 residues. Losses at the gene ends were 5 bases for V and 7 bases for J; bases not matched to a gene: 8. Germline CDR1 SGHTA, CDR2 FQGNSA. The part of the CDR3 DNA that was read is TGTGCCAGCAGCGCCAACAGGGGGCGAAGTGAAAAA. This translates into CASSANRGRSEK. Given in full, the CDR3 is CASSANRGRSEKLFF.

This clone has ten or more counts. The CDR3 end falls 3 residues outside the read, so it is completed with the germline J gene. J is TRBJ2-7 and V is TRBV5-1, with 7 nucleotides matching TRBD1. Germline-derived CDR1 and CDR2 are SGHRS and YFSETQ. This CDR3 is built from 12 residues. Trimming at V came to 4 bases and at J to 4 bases, leaving 2 bases not matched to a gene. The CDR3 loop is CASSTDRYEQYF. CDR3 DNA (partial): TGCGCCAGCAGCACGGACAGGTACGAG.

This clone has ten or more counts. The CDR3 extends 3 residues past the end of the read, so its final part is completed from the germline J gene. This rearrangement joins TRBV19 to TRBJ1-1; D not certain. Germline assignment: CDR1 LNHDA and CDR2 SQIVND (reference sequence). V was cut by 4 bases and J by 2 bases, with 11 bases left in between. The CDR3 covers 14 residues. CDR3 protein: CASSTPPRNTEAFF. The part of the CDR3 DNA that was read is TGTGCCAGTAGTACCCCCCCCAGAAACACTGAA.

In this sample, this clone turned up many times. CDR3 residues: CASSVGTQSEAFF. The sequenced CDR3 bases are TGTGCCAGCAGTGTTGGCACCCAATCGGAA. The chain combines TRBV6-1 with TRBJ1-1; D gene ambiguous. The CDR3 is cut off 3 residues early in the read; its end comes from the germline J gene. CDR3 size: 13 residues. Looked up from germline, CDR1 is MNHNS and CDR2 is SASEGT.

This clone was observed at least ten times. The read terminates 3 residues ahead of where the CDR3 ends, so the germline J gene completes it. This rearrangement joins TRBV29-1 to TRBJ2-2; TRBD2 aligns across 14 bases. The V segment lost 6 bases and the J segment 4 bases; nucleotides outside the gene matches: 10. Germline CDR1 and CDR2: SQVTM and ANQGSEA. This CDR3 spans 17 amino acids. The CDR3 reads CSVQSGTSGSGTGELFF. CDR3 bases read: TGCAGCGTCCAATCCGGGACTAGCGGGAGTGGCACCGGGGAG.

This clone was seen a handful of times. The read finishes 3 residues shy of the CDR3 end, and the germline J gene is used to complete it. The rearrangement joins TRBV20-1 to TRBJ2-5, with D perhaps matching TRBD2 (7 bases). Germline loops: CDR1 DFQATT, CDR2 SNEGSKA (reference sequence). The CDR3 totals 12 residues. The V gene lost 6 bases and the J gene lost 5 bases, with 13 bases spanning the gap. The sequenced part of the CDR3 DNA is TGCAGTGCCACCGGGGGGCGGGAGACC. Residues: CSATGGRET. The whole CDR3 protein reads CSATGGRETQYF.

This clone has a count of ten or more. The DNA ends 3 residues before the CDR3 does, and the rest of the CDR3 is filled in from the germline J gene. This chain joins TRBV7-2 and TRBJ2-3, with TRBD1 matching 10 bases. Per the germline V gene, CDR1 is SGHTA and CDR2 is FQGNSA. The V segment lost 3 bases and the J segment 5 bases; nucleotides outside the gene matches: 5. This CDR3 spans 15 amino acids. Partial CDR3 DNA: TGTGCCAGCAGCTTTAGGGGACAGGGGAGAGATACG. Residues: CASSFRGQGRDT. In full, the CDR3 reads CASSFRGQGRDTQYF.

This clone appeared many times. The part of the CDR3 DNA that was read is TGTGCCAGTAGTACCCAGGGGTATCAGCCC. Its protein is CASSTQGYQP. In full, the CDR3 reads CASSTQGYQPQHF. V is TRBV19 and J is TRBJ1-5; a weak D match, TRBD1 (6 bases). The read stops 3 residues short of the end of the CDR3; the missing end is completed from the germline J gene. The CDR3 is 13 amino acids. V lost 4 bases and J lost 5, with 9 bases in between. The germline V gene encodes CDR1 LNHDA and CDR2 SQIVND (reference sequence).

This clone has a count of ten or more. The DNA ends 3 residues before the CDR3 does, and the rest of the CDR3 is filled in from the germline J gene. This chain connects TRBV29-1 to TRBJ2-2; D uncertain. The CDR3 has 10 amino acids. V lost 4 bases and J lost 6, with 3 bases in between. Germline V gene sequence: CDR1 SQVTM, CDR2 ANQGSEA. The sequenced part of the CDR3 DNA is TGCAGCGTTGCAGCCGGGGAG. It encodes CSVAAGE. In full, the CDR3 reads CSVAAGELFF.

Within the sample, this clone is large (0.1 to 1%). The read comes to an end 3 residues before the CDR3 does, leaving the germline J gene to fill in the end. The chain carries TRBV30 and TRBJ1-3, with unresolved D. The CDR3 sequence is 10 residues long. The V and J ends lost 5 bases and 6 bases respectively, with 5 bases between them. Germline assignment: CDR1 GTSNPN and CDR2 SVGIG (reference sequence). CDR3: CAWGLNTIYF. The part of the CDR3 DNA that was read is TGTGCCTGGGGCCTAAACACC.

This clone has at least ten counts. The read ends 3 residues before the CDR3 terminus; that terminus is restored from the germline J gene. The chain employs TRBV4-1 and TRBJ2-1; 7 bases line up with TRBD1. This CDR3 is 16 amino acids long. Germline assignment: CDR1 MGHRA and CDR2 YSYEKL. Trimming took 1 base from V and 4 from J; bases not matched to a gene: 7. The CDR3 sequence is CASSQARDRAYNEQFF. Partial CDR3 DNA: TGCGCCAGCAGCCAAGCCCGGGACAGAGCTTACAATGAG.

Ten or more counts support this clone. The CDR3 end falls 3 residues outside the read, so it is completed with the germline J gene. V usage is TRBV30 and J usage is TRBJ2-7, with 9 bases lining up with TRBD2. Germline CDR1 GTSNPN, CDR2 SVGIG (reference sequence). J was trimmed by 6 bases and V by 3 bases; bases with no gene match: 9. This CDR3 has 14 residues. CDR3 residues: CAWRHAGGPGEQYF. The sequenced CDR3 bases are TGTGCCTGGAGGCATGCGGGGGGGCCGGGCGAG.

This clone came up many times. The CDR3 goes on 3 residues after the read ends, and that part is filled in from the germline J gene. This same CDR3 is encoded by further DNA sequences in the sample. This chain connects TRBV30 to TRBJ2-7; 11 nucleotides line up with TRBD2. Germline lookup yields CDR1 GTSNPN and CDR2 SVGIG (reference sequence). The CDR3 runs to 14 residues. V was clipped by 4 bases and J by 4 bases; unmatched bases: 6. The sequenced part of the CDR3 DNA is TGTGCCTGGAATCCCGGGACTAGCGGTTACGAG. Its protein is CAWNPGTSGYE. The full CDR3 reads CAWNPGTSGYEQYF.

This clone was found a few times. The read ends 3 residues before the CDR3 terminus; that terminus is restored from the germline J gene. The J gene is TRBJ2-5, the V gene TRBV7-7, with 8 nucleotides matching TRBD2. Germline loops: CDR1 SSHAT, CDR2 FNYEAQ (reference sequence). J was trimmed by 1 base and V by 10 bases; bases with no gene match: 11. The CDR3 runs 15 residues. This CDR3 is CATGEGRGVQETQYF. CDR3 DNA (partial): TGTGCCACCGGGGAGGGGCGGGGGGTCCAAGAGACC.

This clone was detected only a few times. CDR3 DNA (partial): TGTGCCAGCTCACCTCGGGGGGATAGCAATCAGCCC. Translating it yields CASSPRGDSNQP. The full-length CDR3 reads as CASSPRGDSNQPQHF. The chain uses TRBV18 and TRBJ1-5; D is perhaps TRBD1 (5 bases). The CDR3 end lies 3 residues beyond the end of the read and is filled in from the germline J gene. From germline, CDR1 is KGHSH and CDR2 LQKENI. This CDR3 spans 15 amino acids. V lost 3 bases and J lost 0, with 9 bases in between.